What follows describes a single TCR beta chain. Its specificity is not known. The protocol was immunoSEQ multiplex PCR, while the TCRdb copy is restricted to in-frame clones and leaves out a portion. The sample records about 58,000 clones, around 90% being singletons. The record originates from a study of OX40 agonist ivuxolimab in advanced cancers. Across the whole study: Having had anti-PD-1, anti-PD-L1 or anti-CTLA-4 therapy before was allowed, and roughly 40% had some. Three partial responders included one hepatocellular carcinoma patient and two cutaneous melanoma patients. General study results and limits: The average count of expanded clones was higher among CD8+ T cells than among CD4+. Low levels of normalized T-cell clonal expansion also appeared in some nonresponders.

This clonotype was obtained from an adult with an advanced solid tumor such as melanoma, head and neck, liver or kidney cancer. The sample was CD4+ or CD8+ T cells sorted from blood, taken in a trial of the OX40 agonist ivuxolimab.

The CDR3 region is CASSEGGMSNQPQHF. The CDR3 region has the DNA TGTGCCAGCAGTGAAGGGGGGATGAGCAATCAGCCCCAGCATTTT. The chain joins TRBV6-1 to TRBJ1-5; weak D call: TRBD1 (5 bases). Trimming pared 1 base from V and 1 base from J, leaving 8 bases between. This CDR3 comprises 15 residues. Germline CDR1 is MNHNS and CDR2 is SASEGT.